This T cell receptor (beta chain) is from a study of cytomegalovirus exposure and HLA in healthy donors (dated by TCRdb to about 2017). With regard to the full study: According to an earlier analysis of several hundred of the donors, 150 million to 200 million T cells yielded over 100 million unique TCR beta sequences and 250 to 350 Gb of sequence data. Approximately 330 gigabases of sequencing data and around 80 million unique TCR sequences made up an early release that covered over 550 HLA-typed donors. Of the approximately 370 genotyped donors, more than 75% were placed in the genetic ancestry cluster associated with self-reported Caucasian donors. The study aimed to test whether signatures of past pathogen exposure could be identified by cataloging public T cell receptors. The T cell repertoires of some 700 subjects were profiled by immunosequencing and related to cytomegalovirus serostatus. A separate validation cohort of approximately 130 different subjects was used in addition to the 666-subject first cohort. To predict cytomegalovirus infection status, the study combined high-throughput TCR immunosequencing, statistical association of individual TCRs with disease status, and machine learning. In a later analysis, previously published TCR beta repertoires from 666 donors were re-analyzed and high-resolution HLA genotyping was added so that TCR occurrence patterns could be studied. In the later analysis, no new phenotypic data were used to find candidate immune exposures; instead, reliance was placed on TCR beta sequences and their occurrence across donors. In an earlier analysis of more than 550 of the donors, high-throughput TCR beta sequencing was used to judge whether each TCR beta V gene segment behaved as functional or pseudogenic. Donor age, sex, ethnicity and CMV serostatus were collected together with the repertoire data. Genome-wide SNP genotypes for about 65% of the roughly 670 donors were used in a later genetic analysis, which treated that subset as a discovery cohort. Every repertoire in the discovery cohort had been generated on one and the same sequencing platform. HLA typing included class I and class II loci at four-digit resolution. Typing coverage varied by locus: about 620-630 donors for A, B, C, DRB1 and DQB1; approximately 500 for DQA1; over 600 for DPA1; roughly 450 for DPB1. About five DR-DQ haplotypes were handled as single units for association and clustering, since linkage in the cohort was strong. Among some 400 genotyped donors of the cohort, an average of about 220,000 unique TCR beta nucleotide sequences was sequenced per donor, of which about 18% were non-productive. What the authors observed across the whole study: Because some donors lacked HLA typing at each locus, the association tests relied only on the typed subset. In a later analysis, TCR association rates were found to vary across HLA loci, with the most associated TCRs seen for DRB1 alleles and the fewest for HLA-C alleles. Specific HLA alleles were associated with about 17,000 TCR beta sequences at a false discovery rate of 0.05 in a later analysis. In vitro tests confirmed that a few of the cytomegalovirus-associated TCR beta chains recognize cytomegalovirus antigens. According to a later analysis, parvovirus B19, influenza, CMV and Epstein-Barr virus appeared linked to several top co-occurrence clusters. An earlier analysis of approximately 600 of the donors showed that most TCR beta V segments appeared in productive rearrangements either about 87% or about 30% of the time, which broadly matched IMGT annotations. Compared with equally common non-associated chains, HLA-associated TCR beta chains in a later analysis were more clonally expanded and had lower generation probabilities. The authors suggested that the approach could potentially be extended to other disease states and immunological phenotypes. The only immune exposure information available for the cohort was CMV serostatus. The sequencing pipeline was judged likely to have produced a cluster of highly shared sequence variants as a technical artifact. Presence/absence analyses assumed roughly uniform sequencing depth across donors, an assumption that may not hold. Some IMGT-functional V segments, including TRBV6-2 and TRBV6-3, could not be distinguished by the 87-base-pair reads and were therefore excluded. V-gene and J-gene trimming of TCR beta chains was associated with a missense DCLRE1C variant in a later genetic analysis, and the association was replicated in an independent cohort. In a later analysis, most CMV-associated TCR beta chains were found to appear HLA-restricted, with HLA associations seemingly driven largely by CMV exposure. When HLA alleles, especially DR and DQ, strongly co-occurred, attributing TCR associations to individual alleles was difficult. The study gave a list of 150 to 200 TCR beta chains associated with cytomegalovirus. The classifier was reported to diagnose cytomegalovirus status with high specificity and sensitivity in both the original cohort and the validation cohort. Because counts were too low, about 15 rarely observed V segments, including chromosome 9 orphons, were left out of the earlier analysis of 587 of the donors. Most TCR sequences were seen in very few donors, while some public TCRs were found in many individuals. A further reported finding was that TCR beta sequences accurately predicted the HLA-A and HLA-B alleles for most subjects in the first cohort. In this cohort, only TCR beta chains were sequenced, and detectable features were limited by the absence of alpha or paired-chain data. Compared with the approximately 720-donor mean, donors in an Asian-associated ancestry cluster had fewer N-insertions in productive TCRs, according to a later genetic analysis. Linkage disequilibrium might explain the correlated functional status among segregating V segments, but an unknown experimental factor could not be ruled out.

Receptor amplification or capture employed the immunoSEQ multiplex PCR assay. The multiplex PCR relied on a mix of 60 forward primers for TCR Vbeta segments and 13 reverse primers for TCR Jbeta segments. A multiplex PCR assay on genomic DNA amplified the CDR3 region of rearranged TCR beta genes. On the Illumina HiSeq System, the amplified TCR beta libraries were sequenced as 87-base-pair reads. In the original analysis: Across the 700 or so repertoires, a later analysis counted 80 million or so unique TCR beta chains, roughly 11 million of which were shared by at least two donors. Raw reads were error-corrected and collapsed into unique sequences by a nearest-neighbor algorithm in which closely related sequences were merged to remove PCR and sequencing errors. Alignment of CDR3 sequences to IMGT reference sequences was used to assign V, D and J gene segments. For a sequence to be retained, a match of at least six nucleotides was required to both a V gene segment and a J gene segment. Rearrangements were called productive when the CDR3 lacked stop codons and stayed in frame with V and J; all others were non-productive. CDR3 was defined according to IMGT convention as the region running from the second conserved V-encoded cysteine to the conserved J-encoded phenylalanine. The earlier analysis of 500 to 650 of the donors excluded any sequence lacking an unambiguous match to a single V gene segment. In an earlier analysis of several hundred of the donors, V segments were called functional above 56.7% productive rearrangements and were called segregating when the between-donor standard deviation exceeded 5%. To diagnose cytomegalovirus status from the catalog of TCR beta chain sequences, a statistical classification framework was built. In a later analysis, V and J genes were assigned by comparing TCR nucleotide sequences against IMGT/GENE-DB human TR gene sequences. Using the TCRdist pipeline, a later analysis assigned CDR3 sequences along with most-parsimonious VDJ recombination scenarios. In a later analysis, every TCR beta chain was defined by the combination of its CDR3 amino acid sequence and its V-gene family, and reads without a unique V-gene family were dropped. A later analysis removed 592 highly shared, low-generation-probability nucleotide sequences to deal with suspected cross-contamination and a sequencing artifact. For each public chain, a later analysis derived a clonal expansion index from normalized ranks of inferred template counts within each repertoire. Generation probabilities in a later analysis came from a VDJ recombination model fitted to out-of-frame rearrangements, and those results were checked against IGoR. In a later analysis, hypergeometric tests were used to score TCR-TCR, TCR-HLA and TCR-CMV co-occurrence, with a repertoire-size bias correction applied to TCR pairs. False discovery rates were estimated in a later analysis by permuting HLA or CMV assignments 20 times. In a later analysis, co-occurring TCRs were grouped using DBSCAN, and TCRdist sequence similarity was added for clustering within HLA-allele-positive subsets. Co-occurrence clustering excluded repertoires with fewer than 30,000 or more than 120,000 public chains, plus five with anomalous nucleotide sharing. TCRdb carries this immuneACCESS record with in-frame sequences only. Its versions omit some clonotypes, under half of them owing to an unresolved V gene in the studies checked, with the rest unexplained. Clone size and the V and J calls come from that table; the DNA yielded D and trimming. The sample data list 150,000 to 200,000 clones, and about four fifths of these were observed just once. 0.25% to 0.3% of the sample is taken by the ten largest.

In total, around 600 healthy bone marrow donors made up the cohort. At the time of sampling, all cohort members were nominally healthy, though unrecorded immune exposures were likely present. The donor was CMV seronegative and belonged to the group of around 400 seronegative cohort members. Every donor gave a peripheral blood sample, and the peripheral blood mononuclear cells from that sample were used for TCR beta sequencing. The Qiagen DNeasy Blood Extraction Kit was used to extract genomic DNA from the blood cell samples. The CDR3 runs 16 residues from the cysteine to the phenylalanine. The retained sequence is limited to the CDR3, 48 bases, with the frame set at the first base. A distance of 18 bases separates the germline ends of V and J, which lose 3 bases and 4 bases respectively. CDR1 is given as LGHNA and CDR2 as YSLEER, both from the germline V gene. Notes on this clone: Its specific antigen is unknown. No base quality values were provided; no much bigger clone lies one nucleotide off.

The rearranged chain carries TRBV4-3 and TRBJ1-2, with no confidently assigned D gene. The sample was PBMCs. The TCR sequence derives from a boy aged 10-17 years in good health and CMV-seronegative. The nucleotides are TGCGCCAGCAGCCAGGAGGGAGGGCAGAAGGGCTATGGCTACACCTTC. This codes for CASSQEGGQKGYGYTF.